These 25 T cell receptor beta chains were sequenced from one sample in a study of T cells in Graves' hyperthyroidism and ophthalmopathy (dated by TCRdb to 2018 to 2020). Receptors were amplified or captured by multiplex PCR. This sample was sequenced with an Illumina HiSeq 2000. The TCR beta CDR3 regions were amplified from RNA transcripts. A first-round RT-PCR of the TCR CDR3 used the HTBI primer set with the Qiagen OneStep RT-PCR kit. TCRdb's own reprocessing of the public reads used fastp at Q25 and MiXCR and kept productive beta chains. Rows are unified per CDR3 protein, each entry keeping the most common DNA and genes. The sample table records 560,000 or so distinct CDR3 sequences; 46% of these occur just once. The ten top clones hold 8.2% of the sample. Sample: peripheral blood or thyroid tissue (not recorded which). Receptor source: a woman between 18 and 29 years old with Graves' hyperthyroidism. Donor details come from another sample of the same person, matched by shared clones.

Concerning this clonotype itself: This is likely a read error, given that the CDR3 carries no conserved phenylalanine or tryptophan at its end. V gene TRBV6-4 combines with J gene TRBJ2-7; TRBD1 matches 11 bases. Germline assignment: CDR1 MRHNA and CDR2 SNTAGT. The CDR3 totals 17 residues. CDR3 in DNA: TGTGCCAGCAGTGACCCTGGGCGGGACAGGGGGTCCTACGGGCAGTACCTC. It yields the protein CASSDPGRDRGSYGQYL.

This clonotype has at least ten counts. The chain links TRBV6-5 to TRBJ2-5, with no clear D. V was shortened by 11 bases and J by 2 bases, with 9 bases between the two germline ends. Looked up from germline, CDR1 is MNHEY and CDR2 is SVGAGI. The CDR3 sequence is 11 residues long. CDR3 nucleotides: TGTGCCTCCGAAGCGCAAGAGACCCAGTACTTC. Amino acid sequence: CASEAQETQYF.

Details on this clonotype: A read error may explain this, as a much larger clone is one base away. The CDR3 end shows no conserved phenylalanine or tryptophan, and so a read error is likely. J is TRBJ2-5 and V is TRBV20-1; 7 bases map to TRBD1. Germline V gene lookup returns CDR1 DFQATT and CDR2 SNEGSKA (reference sequence). The length of the CDR3 is 14 residues. The trim removed 3 bases at V and 1 base at J, leaving 5 bases unmatched. The CDR3 DNA follows: TGCAGTGCTAGCGTCGGGACAGTCCAAGAGACCCAGTACCTC. Translation: CSASVGTVQETQYL.

The chain links TRBV7-3 to TRBJ1-1; 7 nucleotides line up with TRBD1. In germline, CDR1 is SGHTA, CDR2 FQGTGA. The trim removed 0 bases at V and 1 base at J, leaving 5 bases unmatched. The CDR3 totals 16 residues. The CDR3 nucleotides read TGTGCCAGCAGCTTAACGGGGGACAGACAGAACACTGAAGCTTTCTTT. Translating it yields CASSLTGDRQNTEAFF. The full variable domain, with the rest looked up from reference TRBV7-3 and TRBJ1-1, is GAGVSQTPSNKVTEKGKYVELRCDPISGHTALYWYRQSLGQGPEFLIYFQGTGAADDSGLPNDRFFAVRPEGSVSTLKIQRTERGDSAVYLCASSLTGDRQNTEAFFGQGTRLTVV.

This chain connects TRBV19 to TRBJ1-1; TRBD1 is a possible D gene (6 bases). The V and J ends lost 4 bases and 5 bases respectively, with 14 bases between them. Germline CDR1 and CDR2: LNHDA and SQIVND (reference sequence). CDR3 size: 14 residues. CDR3 in amino acids: CASSTGAGGTEAFF. CDR3 sequence (DNA): TGTGCCAGTAGTACAGGGGCTGGGGGAACTGAAGCTTTCTTT.

This clonotype came up a few times. V is TRBV29-1 and J is TRBJ1-4; 7 nucleotides align to TRBD1. J gave up 1 base and V 7 bases, and 12 bases lay outside the gene matches. The V gene's germline CDR1 is SQVTM and CDR2 ANQGSEA. The CDR3 length is 16 residues. The CDR3 spells CSARRGRQGTNEKLFF. CDR3 DNA sequence: TGCAGCGCCCGGAGAGGGCGACAGGGAACTAATGAAAAACTGTTTTTT.

The chain employs TRBV29-1 and TRBJ1-2; 11 nucleotides agree with TRBD1. V lost 6 bases, J lost 0 bases, and 6 bases stayed unmatched. Germline CDR1 and CDR2: SQVTM and ANQGSEA. The length of the CDR3 is 15 residues. The DNA for the CDR3 is TGCAGCGTGGGGGCGGACAGGGGGCCTAACTATGGCTACACCTTC. It specifies CSVGADRGPNYGYTF.

This clonotype was detected only a few times. The genes are TRBV6-6 and TRBJ2-7; unclear D gene. Germline V lookup: CDR1 MNHNY, CDR2 SVGAGI (reference sequence). The CDR3 is made up of 14 amino acids. The V and J ends lost 6 bases and 5 bases respectively, with 17 bases between them. The CDR3 spells CASRGIGLAHEQYF. The CDR3 nucleotides read TGTGCCAGCAGGGGGATCGGGCTCGCCCACGAGCAGTACTTC.

J is TRBJ2-5 and V is TRBV20-1; D uncertain. CDR3 length: 13 amino acids. V lost 4 bases to trimming and J lost 0 bases, with 9 bases between them. CDR1 is DFQATT, CDR2 SNEGSKA, per germline (reference sequence). The CDR3 DNA is TGCAGTGCTAACCGCGGAAACCAAGAGACCCAGTACTTC. Encoded protein: CSANRGNQETQYF.

This clonotype occurred many times. The chain couples TRBV7-8 to TRBJ2-7; TRBD2 matches 12 bases. The CDR3 sequence is 16 residues long. The V gene's germline CDR1 is SGHVS and CDR2 FQNEAQ. V lost 5 bases, J lost 1 base, and 6 bases stayed unmatched. The CDR3 reads CASSPRLAGASYEQYF. In DNA form, the CDR3 reads TGTGCCAGCAGCCCACGACTAGCGGGAGCATCCTACGAGCAGTACTTC.

This clonotype has at least ten counts. The chain couples TRBV29-1 to TRBJ2-7; D is possibly TRBD1 (6 bases). V lost 4 bases and J lost 3, with 13 bases in between. This CDR3 is built from 13 residues. The germline V gene has CDR1 SQVTM and CDR2 ANQGSEA. CDR3 bases: TGCAGCGTTGCCCGGACAGATTTCTACGAGCAGTACTTC. As protein: CSVARTDFYEQYF.

This clonotype was counted a few times. This chain joins TRBV29-1 and TRBJ2-3; the D is unclear. The CDR3 covers 12 residues. Germline assignment: CDR1 SQVTM and CDR2 ANQGSEA. The V and J ends lost 7 bases and 1 base respectively, with 9 bases between them. The CDR3 DNA follows: TGCAGCGCCCGGACCCGCACAGATACGCAGTATTTT. Protein: CSARTRTDTQYF.

There are many counts of this clonotype. The chain couples TRBV15 to TRBJ1-2; a possible D gene is TRBD1 (6 bases). V lost 3 bases to trimming and J lost 4 bases, with 18 bases between them. The CDR3 sequence is 16 residues long. Germline CDR1 LNHNV, CDR2 YYDKDF (reference sequence). The CDR3 here is CATSRDYREVGYGYTF. The DNA of the CDR3 is TGTGCCACCAGCAGGGATTACAGGGAAGTCGGCTATGGCTACACCTTC.

As for this clonotype: The final CDR3 position lacks the conserved phenylalanine or tryptophan, pointing to a likely read error. This sequence joins TRBV2 and TRBJ1-1; possibly TRBD1 for D (6 bases). The CDR3 totals 13 residues. V was pared by 6 bases and J by 5 bases, with 13 bases between. CDR1 is SNHLY and CDR2 is FYNNEI in the germline V gene. The DNA for the CDR3 is TGTGCCAGCAGCGTAGGAGGGGGTACTGAAGCTTTCCTT. Its translation: CASSVGGGTEAFL.

This chain uses TRBV25-1 with TRBJ2-5; 14 bases line up with TRBD2. V gave up 6 bases and J gave up 4 bases; unmatched junction bases: 7. CDR1 and CDR2 (germline): MGHDK, SYGVNS. The CDR3 is made up of 16 amino acids. Written as DNA, the CDR3 is TGTGCCAGCAGCCTAAGACTAGCGGGAGGGCCAGAGACCCAGTACTTC. Protein product: CASSLRLAGGPETQYF.

The table lists this clonotype with many counts. The chain uses TRBV20-1 and TRBJ1-1; 8 bases agree with TRBD1. The CDR3 contains 11 residues. Looked up from germline, CDR1 is DFQATT and CDR2 is SNEGSKA (reference sequence). Trimming removed 6 bases from V and 6 bases from J; junction bases left unmatched: 3. The CDR3 is CSAQGAAEAFF. In DNA, the CDR3 is TGCAGTGCCCAGGGGGCGGCTGAAGCTTTCTTT.

The rearrangement joins TRBV20-1 to TRBJ2-5; 14 bases fit TRBD2. CDR1 is DFQATT and CDR2 is SNEGSKA in the germline V gene (reference sequence). The CDR3 has 20 amino acids. Losses at the gene ends were 3 bases for V and 2 bases for J; bases not matched to a gene: 17. CDR3 in amino acids: CSARVLRGLAGEREQETQYF. CDR3 in DNA: TGCAGTGCTAGGGTGCTTAGGGGACTAGCGGGAGAAAGAGAACAAGAGACCCAGTACTTC.

In its sample, this clonotype was seen many times. The gene calls are TRBV7-9 and TRBJ1-6, with TRBD1 as a possible D gene (6 bases). V was clipped by 6 bases and J by 7 bases, with 16 bases between them. The CDR3 extends over 15 amino acids. CDR1 SEHNR and CDR2 FQNEAQ come from the germline V gene (reference sequence). The CDR3 DNA is TGTGCCAGCAGTTCCCCGGGACACCTAAATTCACCCCTCCACTTT. It yields the protein CASSSPGHLNSPLHF. The full variable domain, completed using reference TRBV7-9 and TRBJ1-6, is DTGVSQNPRHKITKRGQNVTFRCDPISEHNRLYWYRQTLGQGPEFLTYFQNEAQLEKSRLLSDRFSAERPKGSFSTLEIQRTEQGDSAMYLCASSSPGHLNSPLHFGNGTRLTVT.

The chain couples TRBV14 to TRBJ2-2; D ambiguous. The germline V gene encodes CDR1 SGHDN and CDR2 FVKESK. The length of the CDR3 is 15 residues. V was trimmed by 4 bases and J by 2 bases, leaving 11 bases between them. In nucleotides, the CDR3 is TGTGCCAGCAGCCTGTCGTCTGGAAACACCGGGGAGCTGTTTTTT. Translating gives CASSLSSGNTGELFF.

This clonotype was counted many times. V and J are TRBV2 and TRBJ2-7; D tentatively reads TRBD1 or TRBD2 (5 bases each). The CDR3 is 12 residues long. V lost 4 bases to trimming and J lost 8 bases, with 12 bases between them. Germline loops: CDR1 SNHLY, CDR2 FYNNEI. CDR3 DNA sequence: TGTGCCAGCAGTGGACCACCGGGACAGCAGTACTTC. This codes for CASSGPPGQQYF.

V usage is TRBV7-2 and J usage is TRBJ2-7, with D perhaps TRBD1 (5 bases). The CDR3 consists of 13 residues. The ends were cut back, 7 bases at V and 2 bases at J, with 12 bases in the middle. CDR1 is SGHTA, CDR2 FQGNSA, per germline. As DNA, the CDR3 is TGTGCCAGCACCCTTGGGGCTACCTACGAGCAGTACTTC. This sequence encodes CASTLGATYEQYF.

This rearrangement joins TRBV7-2 to TRBJ1-1; D call uncertain. The ends were cut back, 6 bases at V and 4 bases at J, with 12 bases in the middle. The germline V gene has CDR1 SGHTA and CDR2 FQGNSA. The CDR3 spans 13 residues. The CDR3 reads CASSRDVATEAFF. For the CDR3, the DNA is TGTGCCAGCAGTAGGGATGTTGCCACTGAAGCTTTCTTT. The complete variable domain, with remaining parts taken from reference TRBV7-2 and TRBJ1-1, reads GAGVSQSPSNKVTEKGKDVELRCDPISGHTALYWYRQSLGQGLEFLIYFQGNSAPDKSGLPSDRFSAERTGGSVSTLTIQRTQQEDSAVYLCASSRDVATEAFFGQGTRLTVV.

This clonotype was counted a few times. This chain connects TRBV7-8 to TRBJ2-5, with D unclear. The CDR3 extends over 12 amino acids. Germline values: CDR1 SGHVS, CDR2 FQNEAQ. The V and J ends lost 4 bases and 4 bases respectively, with 7 bases between them. The CDR3 DNA reads as TGTGCCAGCAGCTCAGATATAGAGACCCAGTACTTC. Its protein is CASSSDIETQYF.

This clonotype was seen only once. The chain employs TRBV11-2 and TRBJ1-2, with 7 nucleotides matching TRBD1. The CDR3 is 16 amino acids. The V and J ends lost 4 bases and 4 bases, in that order; junction bases with no gene match: 12. In germline, CDR1 is SGHAT, CDR2 FQNNGV. The CDR3 bases are TGTGCCAGCAGCTCTCTGAGACAGGGAGATATCTATGGCTACACCTTC. Residues: CASSSLRQGDIYGYTF.

Points on this clonotype: Possible read error: a much larger clone is one base away. This chain uses TRBV7-3 with TRBJ2-5; D possibly uses TRBD1 or TRBD2 (6 bases each). Germline V lookup: CDR1 SGHTA, CDR2 FQGTGA. The CDR3 covers 12 residues. Trimming took off 2 bases at V and 9 bases at J, with 10 bases between the two ends. CDR3 loop: CASSLEGEAQYF. The CDR3 DNA is TGTGCCAGCAGCTTAGAGGGGGAGGCCCAGTACTTC.